This entry concerns a single TCR beta chain. The source of the sample is a study of Ad26.COV2.S vaccination and SARS-CoV-2 variants. The CDR3 extends over 14 amino acids. Trimming stripped 5 bases from V and 6 bases from J, with 13 bases between. Germline lookup yields CDR1 SEHNR and CDR2 FQNEAQ (reference sequence). Only in-frame clones appear in the TCRdb table, and some are missing; sequencing was by immunoSEQ multiplex PCR. The repertoire consists of about 400,000 clones, with about 91% occurring once and the leading ten covering 1.5% to 2%. The sample's treatment: 15 to 20 received Ad26.COV2.S at low or high dose, single or two shots; about 5 received placebo; per-sample allocation not given. Samples were taken on day 63 after the first vaccine or placebo injection.

The rearrangement uses TRBV7-9 and TRBJ2-2; TRBD1 might be the D (6 bases). This TCR was recovered from a person aged 18-60 years who received the Ad26.COV2.S COVID-19 vaccine or a placebo. Sequenced material: peripheral blood, taken in a trial of Ad26.COV2.S vaccine versus placebo. The CDR3 bases are TGTGCCAGCAGCACTAACAGGGTCCCCGGGGAGCTGTTTTTT. It yields the protein CASSTNRVPGELFF. Combining the CDR3 with reference TRBV7-9 and TRBJ2-2 gives the whole variable domain DTGVSQNPRHKITKRGQNVTFRCDPISEHNRLYWYRQTLGQGPEFLTYFQNEAQLEKSRLLSDRFSAERPKGSFSTLEIQRTEQGDSAMYLCASSTNRVPGELFFGEGSRLTVL.